This T cell receptor (beta chain) stems from a study of blood T cell repertoires in COVID-19. Per germline, CDR1 WNHNN and CDR2 SYGVQD (reference sequence). The CDR3 runs 15 residues. The junction had 9 bases not matched to a gene; V was cut back by 4 bases and J by 5 bases. Clones were read by immunoSEQ multiplex PCR, and TCRdb kept only the in-frame ones, dropping some. The sample lists about 190,000 clones, less than 90% occurring once. The chain couples TRBV10-1 to TRBJ1-1; 8 bases align to TRBD1. This TCR was sampled from a human donor in a cohort sampled during active COVID-19. The sample comprised peripheral blood. CDR3 DNA sequence: TGCGCCAGCAGTGGGACAGGGTCGGTTACTACTGAAGCTTTCTTT. Translating gives CASSGTGSVTTEAFF.